Reported below is one TCR beta chain. Using its own MiXCR run on the 5' RACE reads, TCRdb lists one record per CDR3 protein. The table shows 50,000 to 65,000 distinct CDR3 sequences, with approximately 8% occurring only once. The germline V gene encodes CDR1 SEHNR and CDR2 FQNEAQ (reference sequence). V dropped 6 bases and J dropped 0 bases, with 14 bases sitting between them. This CDR3 has 15 residues. These data come from a study of spatial heterogeneity in lung cancer. Across the whole study: Beta-chain sequences were consistently detected more often than alpha-chain sequences.

As for time point: sample taken at primary tumor resection. Whole RNA, which was extracted from tumor, nontumor lung tissue or frozen PBMC, was sequenced without any cell sorting. This clonotype was sampled from a female donor with early-stage non-small cell lung cancer. Source: PBMCs, taken at surgery. This sequence joins TRBV7-9 and TRBJ1-1; no clear D. CDR3: CASRGGAFLNTEAFF. In nucleotides, the CDR3 is TGTGCCAGCAGGGGCGGAGCCTTCCTGAACACTGAAGCTTTCTTT. Full variable domain (outside the CDR3, taken from reference TRBV7-9 and TRBJ1-1): DTGVSQNPRHKITKRGQNVTFRCDPISEHNRLYWYRQTLGQGPEFLTYFQNEAQLEKSRLLSDRFSAERPKGSFSTLEIQRTEQGDSAMYLCASRGGAFLNTEAFFGQGTRLTVV.